The rows below give T cell receptor beta chains drawn from one sample of a study of T cells in Graves' hyperthyroidism and ophthalmopathy. TCRdb recomputed calls from the multiplex PCR reads with MiXCR, one row per CDR3 protein. The sample has hundreds of thousands of distinct CDR3 sequences, over 15% seen once. The sample comprised blood. These receptors originate from a woman in her fifties or sixties with Graves' hyperthyroidism that later progressed to Graves' ophthalmopathy. The CDR3 runs from the conserved cysteine through the conserved F or W. A D gene is named only where the DNA matches it firmly. Part of the rows lack a size; the others show once, few, many or a class for expanded clones.

v_gene: TRBV7-3
abundance: -
d_gene: TRBD2
j_gene: TRBJ2-1
CDR3nt: TGTGCCAGCAGCCGAAGCGGGGGAGCCGTCAATGAGCAGTTCTTC
CDR3aa: CASSRSGGAVNEQFF

v_gene: TRBV3-1
abundance: many
d_gene: TRBD1
j_gene: TRBJ1-5
CDR3nt: TGTGCCAGCAGCCGGAGGGGGCCACCGGATGGGCCCCAGCATTTT
CDR3aa: CASSRRGPPDGPQHF

v_gene: TRBV2
abundance: -
d_gene: -
j_gene: TRBJ1-3
CDR3nt: TGTGCCAGCAGGGGAGAGGGAAACACCATATATTTT
CDR3aa: CASRGEGNTIYF

v_gene: TRBV20-1
abundance: few
d_gene: -
j_gene: TRBJ2-2
CDR3nt: TGCAGTGCTGGGCGGGGGAACACCGGGGAGCTGTTTTTT
CDR3aa: CSAGRGNTGELFF

v_gene: TRBV19
abundance: few
d_gene: -
j_gene: TRBJ1-2
CDR3nt: TGTGCCAGTAGTCCGTTCACAGGGACTGGCTACACCTTC
CDR3aa: CASSPFTGTGYTF

v_gene: TRBV5-1
abundance: few
d_gene: -
j_gene: TRBJ1-2
CDR3nt: TGCGCCAGCAGCGAGAGTGACGGACTCTATGGCTACACCTTC
CDR3aa: CASSESDGLYGYTF

v_gene: TRBV29-1
abundance: -
d_gene: -
j_gene: TRBJ2-3
CDR3nt: TGCAGCGGGATCGCAGGGACTTTAGATACGCAGTATTTT
CDR3aa: CSGIAGTLDTQYF

v_gene: TRBV30
abundance: -
d_gene: TRBD2
j_gene: TRBJ2-3
CDR3nt: TGTGCCTGGAATCCCGCTAGCGGGGGAGGAGATACGCAGTATTTT
CDR3aa: CAWNPASGGGDTQYF

v_gene: TRBV15
abundance: -
d_gene: TRBD1
j_gene: TRBJ2-7
CDR3nt: TGTGCCACCAGCAGAGATCTAGGACAGGGGTACGAGCAGTACTTC
CDR3aa: CATSRDLGQGYEQYF

v_gene: TRBV20-1
abundance: -
d_gene: -
j_gene: TRBJ1-5
CDR3nt: TGCAGTGCTGGCAAGACTGGCGGGAGTCAGCCCCAGCATTTT
CDR3aa: CSAGKTGGSQPQHF

v_gene: TRBV7-2
abundance: few
d_gene: TRBD1
j_gene: TRBJ2-5
CDR3nt: TGTGCCAGCAGCTTCGACAGGGGGAAACAAGAGACCCAGTACTTC
CDR3aa: CASSFDRGKQETQYF

v_gene: TRBV12-3/TRBV12-4
abundance: -
d_gene: TRBD1
j_gene: TRBJ1-2
CDR3nt: TGTGCCAGCACCCCCGGGACAGGAGCCCGAGATGGCTACACCTTC
CDR3aa: CASTPGTGARDGYTF

v_gene: TRBV27
abundance: few
d_gene: -
j_gene: TRBJ1-5
CDR3nt: TGTGCCAGCGGGGCCTTAACGAGCAATCAGCCCCAGCATTTT
CDR3aa: CASGALTSNQPQHF

v_gene: TRBV11-2
abundance: many
d_gene: -
j_gene: TRBJ1-6
CDR3nt: TGTGCCAGCAGCGCCGTCTCCGAGTCACCCCTCCACTTT
CDR3aa: CASSAVSESPLHF

v_gene: TRBV11-2
abundance: few
d_gene: -
j_gene: TRBJ2-7
CDR3nt: TGTGCCAGCAGTGATCGGGCAGGGAGCTACGAGCAGTACTTC
CDR3aa: CASSDRAGSYEQYF

v_gene: TRBV11-2
abundance: many
d_gene: TRBD1
j_gene: TRBJ2-7
CDR3nt: TGTGCCAGCAGCGGAACCGGGACAGGGCCCTACGAGCAGTACTTC
CDR3aa: CASSGTGTGPYEQYF

v_gene: TRBV30
abundance: -
d_gene: TRBD2
j_gene: TRBJ2-1
CDR3nt: TGTGCCTGGAGGGGAAGTAGCGGGGGGCTCTCCTACAATGAGCAGTTCTTC
CDR3aa: CAWRGSSGGLSYNEQFF

v_gene: TRBV20-1
abundance: -
d_gene: -
j_gene: TRBJ2-3
CDR3nt: TGCAGTGCTAGAGATCCCTGGGACATCTCTAGCACAGATACGCAGTATTTT
CDR3aa: CSARDPWDISSTDTQYF

v_gene: TRBV3-1
abundance: many
d_gene: -
j_gene: TRBJ1-1
CDR3nt: TGTGCCAGCAGCCAAGGACTTTGGGAAACCCTCAACACTGAAGCTTTCTTT
CDR3aa: CASSQGLWETLNTEAFF

v_gene: TRBV12-3/TRBV12-4
abundance: many
d_gene: -
j_gene: TRBJ1-2
CDR3nt: TGTGCCAGCAGTGATCGGGGGAATCAAGGTGGCTACACCTTC
CDR3aa: CASSDRGNQGGYTF

v_gene: TRBV4-1
abundance: many
d_gene: -
j_gene: TRBJ2-3
CDR3nt: TGCGCCAGCAGCCAGGATGGGGATGACAGGAGAACAGATACGCAGTATTTT
CDR3aa: CASSQDGDDRRTDTQYF

v_gene: TRBV12-3/TRBV12-4
abundance: once
d_gene: -
j_gene: TRBJ2-5
CDR3nt: TGTGCCAGCAGTTTAGCTAAGGGGGATCCGGGGTGGTGGACCCAGTACTTC
CDR3aa: CASSLAKGDPGWWTQYF

v_gene: TRBV11-2
abundance: many
d_gene: -
j_gene: TRBJ1-1
CDR3nt: TGTGCCAGCAGCTATTGGACAGTGAACACTGAAGCTTTCTTT
CDR3aa: CASSYWTVNTEAFF

v_gene: TRBV20-1
abundance: few
d_gene: TRBD1
j_gene: TRBJ1-6
CDR3nt: TGCAGTGCAAATGACAGGGTACTATCACCCCTCCACTTT
CDR3aa: CSANDRVLSPLHF

v_gene: TRBV7-6
abundance: -
d_gene: -
j_gene: TRBJ2-6
CDR3nt: TGTGCCAGCAGCTTGGCCACGGGGGTTCACCGCTCTGGGGCCAACGTCCTGACTTTC
CDR3aa: CASSLATGVHRSGANVLTF

v_gene: TRBV29-1
abundance: few
d_gene: -
j_gene: TRBJ1-1
CDR3nt: TGCAGCGTCGATCCAGGGATGGTGACTGAAGCTTTCTTT
CDR3aa: CSVDPGMVTEAFF

v_gene: TRBV11-2
abundance: few
d_gene: -
j_gene: TRBJ1-3
CDR3nt: TGTGCCAGCAGGAAAGACAGCGGAAACACCATATATTTT
CDR3aa: CASRKDSGNTIYF

v_gene: TRBV3-1
abundance: many
d_gene: -
j_gene: TRBJ1-1
CDR3nt: TGTGCCAGCAGCCAAGTCTCTGTAAACACTGAAGCTTTCTTT
CDR3aa: CASSQVSVNTEAFF

v_gene: TRBV27
abundance: few
d_gene: -
j_gene: TRBJ2-5
CDR3nt: TGTGCCAGCAGTTACGACCTGCAAGAGACCCAGTACTTC
CDR3aa: CASSYDLQETQYF

v_gene: TRBV7-9
abundance: -
d_gene: -
j_gene: TRBJ1-2
CDR3nt: TGTGCCAGCAGCTTAAAGCGGGTAGGATACCAGTCCGAAGGCTACACCTTC
CDR3aa: CASSLKRVGYQSEGYTF

v_gene: TRBV2
abundance: many
d_gene: -
j_gene: TRBJ2-1
CDR3nt: TGTGCCAGTCTGAGGGCATTGGGGAATGAGCAGTTCTTC
CDR3aa: CASLRALGNEQFF

v_gene: TRBV7-7
abundance: -
d_gene: TRBD1
j_gene: TRBJ2-7
CDR3nt: TGTGCTAGCAGCCCGCATCCGGGACAGGCCTACGAGCAGTACTTC
CDR3aa: CASSPHPGQAYEQYF

v_gene: TRBV4-1
abundance: -
d_gene: TRBD1
j_gene: TRBJ2-7
CDR3nt: TGCGCCAGCAGCCAACTCCACGGGACAGTAGGGTCCTACGAGCAGTACTTC
CDR3aa: CASSQLHGTVGSYEQYF

v_gene: TRBV3-1
abundance: -
d_gene: -
j_gene: TRBJ2-7
CDR3nt: TGTGCCAGCAGCCAGGGACGGAGCTCCTACGAGCAGTACTTC
CDR3aa: CASSQGRSSYEQYF

v_gene: TRBV5-1
abundance: many
d_gene: TRBD1
j_gene: TRBJ1-1
CDR3nt: TGCGCCAGCAGCTTGGCAAGGGGGCGGGCATTGAACACTGAAGCTTTCTTT
CDR3aa: CASSLARGRALNTEAFF

v_gene: TRBV20-1
abundance: few
d_gene: -
j_gene: TRBJ2-7
CDR3nt: TGCAGTGCTAGAGAGCAAGGGCACGAGCAGTACTTC
CDR3aa: CSAREQGHEQYF

v_gene: TRBV18
abundance: few
d_gene: TRBD1
j_gene: TRBJ2-4
CDR3nt: TGTGCCAGCGAGGGACAGGGAAAAAACATTCAGTACTTC
CDR3aa: CASEGQGKNIQYF

v_gene: TRBV20-1
abundance: many
d_gene: -
j_gene: TRBJ1-1
CDR3nt: TGCAGTGCTAGAGATCCGGGGAACTCTTTTATTCCGGACACTGAAGCTTTCTTT
CDR3aa: CSARDPGNSFIPDTEAFF

v_gene: TRBV7-9
abundance: -
d_gene: -
j_gene: TRBJ1-2
CDR3nt: TGTGCCAGCAGCCTGCGGCAGGGCTTCTATGGCTACACCTTC
CDR3aa: CASSLRQGFYGYTF

v_gene: TRBV20-1
abundance: many
d_gene: TRBD2
j_gene: TRBJ2-5
CDR3nt: TGCAGTGCTAGAGTTCCCCTAGCGGGGCAAGAGACCCAGTACTTC
CDR3aa: CSARVPLAGQETQYF